The T cell receptor beta chain under discussion was sequenced for a study of tumor and adjacent non-tumor tissue in lung cancer. TCRbeta libraries were built with three rounds of nested PCR, modified from ARM-PCR. TCRdb processed the multiplex PCR reads anew with MiXCR; each CDR3 protein has one entry. The table lists over 100,000 distinct CDR3 sequences, about 64% of them singletons. Looked up from germline, CDR1 is SNHLY and CDR2 is FYNNEI. This CDR3 spans 14 amino acids. Notes on the study in general: In normal lung, the top 100 clones were significantly more dominant than in tumor.

The template was RNA from unsorted bulk tissue. The normal lung tissue was taken more than 3 cm from the tumor edge. Between August and November 2014, newly diagnosed, chemotherapy-naive lung cancer patients underwent thoracic surgery in China. Note on this clonotype: The antigen is not known.

The sequencing sample was made of distant non-tumor lung tissue. The TCR comes from a man aged 60 to 69 with non-small cell lung cancer. This sequence joins TRBV2 and TRBJ2-1, with D perhaps matching TRBD1 (6 bases). The CDR3 protein is CTSSDRTAYNEQFF. The DNA of the CDR3 is TGTACAAGCAGTGATCGGACAGCATACAATGAGCAGTTCTTC.